Presented here are 27 T cell receptor beta chains from one specimen sequenced in a study of cytomegalovirus exposure and HLA in healthy donors. The study ran its PCR with 60 Vbeta and 13 Jbeta primers. Sequencing used immunoSEQ multiplex PCR; TCRdb keeps in-frame clones, though not all of them. In the table there are some 130,000 clones, roughly 10% of which are singletons. The specimen sequenced was PBMCs. These receptors were taken from a man aged 50 to 60 in good health and CMV-seronegative.

This clone was picked up a small number of times. The chain links TRBV28 to TRBJ1-4, with D perhaps matching TRBD1 (5 bases). V was trimmed by 3 bases and J by 7 bases, leaving 15 bases between them. The CDR3 consists of 15 residues. The germline gives CDR1 MDHEN, CDR2 SYDVKM. CDR3 DNA sequence: TGTGCCAGCAGTTTGACGGGACGGGGGACTGAAAAACTGTTTTTT. Translating it yields CASSLTGRGTEKLFF.

The genes are TRBV7-9 and TRBJ2-3; D is possibly TRBD2 (5 bases). Germline V CDR1 and CDR2: SEHNR, FQNEAQ (reference sequence). This CDR3 region has 17 residues. V lost 1 base, J lost 3 bases, and 17 bases lay in between. CDR3 amino acids: CASSLGSTGIGTDTQYF. In DNA form, the CDR3 reads TGTGCCAGCAGCTTAGGATCTACGGGAATCGGGACAGATACGCAGTATTTT.

This clone was seen a few times. The rearrangement links TRBV19 to TRBJ1-2, with TRBD1 matching over 8 bases. V lost 4 bases to trimming and J lost 5 bases; unmatched junction nucleotides: 9. CDR3 length equals 15 residues. The germline gives CDR1 LNHDA, CDR2 SQIVND (reference sequence). The CDR3 DNA follows: TGTGCCAGTAGTACTTCCCCCGGGACAGGATATGGCTACACCTTC. Translation: CASSTSPGTGYGYTF.

V and J are TRBV7-9 and TRBJ1-2; a weak D match, TRBD1 (5 bases). This CDR3 is built from 14 residues. The V end lost 8 bases, the J end lost 3 bases, and 16 bases lay between the germline ends. Per germline, CDR1 SEHNR and CDR2 FQNEAQ (reference sequence). CDR3 nucleotide sequence: TGTGCCAGCGATTCAAGGGGAGGCGACTATGGCTACACCTTC. It codes for CASDSRGGDYGYTF. Full variable domain (remainder filled in from reference TRBV7-9 and TRBJ1-2): DTGVSQNPRHKITKRGQNVTFRCDPISEHNRLYWYRQTLGQGPEFLTYFQNEAQLEKSRLLSDRFSAERPKGSFSTLEIQRTEQGDSAMYLCASDSRGGDYGYTFGSGTRLTVV.

In this sample, this clone turned up a few times. Other nucleotide sequences from this sample produce the same CDR3. The chain combines TRBV7-9 with TRBJ2-5; 10 positions match TRBD1. Per germline, CDR1 SEHNR and CDR2 FQNEAQ (reference sequence). The CDR3 has 14 amino acids. V lost 4 bases and J lost 5; bases outside the gene matches: 4. Written as DNA, the CDR3 is TGTGCCAGCAGCTCGACAGGGGGCGGCGAGACCCAGTACTTC. This codes for CASSSTGGGETQYF. The whole variable domain, filled in from reference TRBV7-9 and TRBJ2-5, reads DTGVSQNPRHKITKRGQNVTFRCDPISEHNRLYWYRQTLGQGPEFLTYFQNEAQLEKSRLLSDRFSAERPKGSFSTLEIQRTEQGDSAMYLCASSSTGGGETQYFGPGTRLLVL.

This clone was counted a few times. The chain is built from TRBV7-6 and TRBJ2-3; the match to TRBD2 covers 7 bases. J gave up 1 base and V 8 bases, and 3 bases lay outside the gene matches. CDR3 length equals 13 residues. CDR1 is SGHVS, CDR2 FNYEAQ, per germline. CDR3 DNA: TGTGCCAGCGAGGGAGGGGGCACAGATACGCAGTATTTT. Translated: CASEGGGTDTQYF.

V and J are TRBV28 and TRBJ2-1; 11 bases are shared with TRBD1. The CDR3 sequence is 17 residues long. Germline loops: CDR1 MDHEN, CDR2 SYDVKM. V gave up 10 bases and J gave up 0 bases; unmatched junction bases: 11. Here the CDR3 reads CATEDRGRGSSYNEQFF. CDR3 nucleotides: TGTGCCACCGAGGACAGGGGGCGGGGAAGCTCCTACAATGAGCAGTTCTTC.

This clone came up a few times. The chain joins TRBV11-3 to TRBJ2-3; 9 bases agree with TRBD2. The junction had 5 bases not matched to a gene; V was cut back by 4 bases and J by 0 bases. Germline CDR1 reads SGHNT; CDR2 reads YENEEA. The CDR3 sequence is 16 residues long. CDR3: CASSYTSGLSTDTQYF. The CDR3 nucleotides are TGTGCCAGCAGCTATACTAGCGGGCTCAGCACAGATACGCAGTATTTT.

V usage is TRBV23-1 and J usage is TRBJ2-5; D remains unclear. TRBV23-1 is noted as an ORF with a role that remains uncertain. The CDR3 is 15 amino acids. Trimming removed 6 bases at V and 1 base at J, with 15 bases between. The CDR3 sequence is CASRKVTALQETQYF. The DNA for the CDR3 is TGCGCCAGCAGGAAGGTAACAGCACTCCAAGAGACCCAGTACTTC.

The chain is built from TRBV4-1 and TRBJ2-1; 10 nucleotides agree with TRBD2. There are 17 residues in the CDR3. CDR1 MGHRA and CDR2 YSYEKL come from the germline V gene. Trimming took 0 bases from V and 2 from J; bases not matched to a gene: 4. The DNA for the CDR3 is TGCGCCAGCAGCCAAGAAAAGCGGGGGGGTACCTACAATGAGCAGTTCTTC. Its translation: CASSQEKRGGTYNEQFF.

This rearrangement joins TRBV7-3 to TRBJ2-6; weak D call: TRBD2 (5 bases). CDR3 size: 15 residues. The V gene's germline CDR1 is SGHTA and CDR2 FQGTGA. V was clipped by 5 bases and J by 3 bases, with 11 bases between them. The CDR3 region has the DNA TGTGCCAGCAGCCCCCCGGGGAGTGGGGCCAACGTCCTGACTTTC. This codes for CASSPPGSGANVLTF.

This clone has a handful of counts. This chain connects TRBV6-6 to TRBJ2-2, with 11 nucleotides matching TRBD1. The V gene's germline CDR1 is MNHNY and CDR2 SVGAGI (reference sequence). V shed 4 bases and J 4 bases; nucleotides not matched to a gene: 2. The CDR3 sequence is 15 residues long. In nucleotides, the CDR3 is TGTGCCAGCAGTTCCGGGACAGGGGGCACCGGGGAGCTGTTTTTT. This encodes CASSSGTGGTGELFF.

This chain links TRBV28 with TRBJ2-7, with TRBD1 identical over 9 bases. This CDR3 comprises 13 residues. Per germline, CDR1 MDHEN and CDR2 SYDVKM. The J segment lost 3 bases and the V segment lost 10 bases, leaving 7 bases of the junction unmatched. CDR3 sequence: CAIQRDRVYEQYF. CDR3 nucleotides: TGTGCCATCCAAAGGGACAGGGTCTACGAGCAGTACTTC.

This clone was counted only a few times. This chain connects TRBV29-1 to TRBJ2-7, with 14 positions matching TRBD2. Germline V lookup: CDR1 SQVTM, CDR2 ANQGSEA. Unmatched junction bases numbered 9, after V lost 7 bases and J lost 7 bases. The CDR3 is 14 residues long. In DNA, the CDR3 is TGCAGCGCTGGGACTAGCGGGAGTATATATGAGCAGTACTTC. Translation: CSAGTSGSIYEQYF.

The sample holds a few counts of this clone. This chain links TRBV19 with TRBJ1-2; TRBD1 agrees at 7 bases. The CDR3 length is 14 residues. V was clipped by 6 bases and J by 3 bases; unmatched bases: 7. Germline CDR1 reads LNHDA; CDR2 reads SQIVND (reference sequence). The CDR3 loop is CASRETGYDYGYTF. CDR3 sequence (DNA): TGTGCCAGTAGGGAGACAGGGTACGACTATGGCTACACCTTC. Combining the CDR3 with reference TRBV19 and TRBJ1-2 gives the whole variable domain DGGITQSPKYLFRKEGQNVTLSCEQNLNHDAMYWYRQDPGQGLRLIYYSQIVNDFQKGDIAEGYSVSREKKESFPLTVTSAQKNPTAFYLCASRETGYDYGYTFGSGTRLTVV.

The chain uses TRBV11-2 and TRBJ2-3; the match to TRBD2 covers 8 bases. Germline trimming cut 5 bases from V and 4 bases from J; bases unmatched to any gene: 14. In germline, CDR1 is SGHAT, CDR2 FQNNGV. The CDR3 is 17 residues long. The CDR3 sequence: CASSRTSSFLPPDTQYF. CDR3 bases: TGTGCCAGCAGCCGGACTAGCAGCTTCCTACCCCCAGATACGCAGTATTTT.

The chain has TRBV2 and TRBJ1-1, with D possibly TRBD1 on 6 matching bases. The V gene's germline CDR1 is SNHLY and CDR2 FYNNEI. The CDR3 has 12 amino acids. V shed 11 bases and J shed 3 bases, with 13 bases lying between them. CDR3 amino acids: CARQGQDTEAFF. DNA for the CDR3: TGTGCCCGGCAGGGGCAGGACACTGAAGCTTTCTTT.

This clone was seen more than once but under ten times. The chain recombines TRBV9 with TRBJ2-5; a weak D match, TRBD1 (6 bases). CDR3 length: 15 amino acids. The V gene lost 0 bases and the J gene lost 0 bases, with 9 bases spanning the gap. The germline gives CDR1 SGDLS, CDR2 YYNGEE. DNA for the CDR3: TGTGCCAGCAGCGTAGTAAAGGGGGACCAAGAGACCCAGTACTTC. Amino acids: CASSVVKGDQETQYF.

This sequence joins TRBV25-1 and TRBJ2-7; 8 positions match TRBD1. With V trimmed by 8 bases and J by 3 bases, 6 bases remained unmatched. CDR3 length: 13 amino acids. Germline V gene data show CDR1 as MGHDK and CDR2 as SYGVNS. This CDR3 is CASAQGAIYEQYF. The CDR3 nucleotides read TGTGCCAGCGCTCAGGGGGCGATCTACGAGCAGTACTTC.

V usage is TRBV29-1 and J usage is TRBJ2-3; D perhaps matches TRBD2 (6 bases). This CDR3 region has 14 residues. Trimming shortened V by 4 bases and J by 2 bases, and 13 bases separated the two germline ends. Germline V CDR1 and CDR2: SQVTM, ANQGSEA. CDR3 in amino acids: CSVAGRGSTDTQYF. The CDR3, as DNA: TGCAGCGTTGCAGGGCGGGGCTCCACAGATACGCAGTATTTT.

The gene calls are TRBV4-1 and TRBJ1-3; TRBD1 agrees at 7 bases. Germline V lookup: CDR1 MGHRA, CDR2 YSYEKL. The V segment lost 3 bases and the J segment 1 base; nucleotides outside the gene matches: 9. This CDR3 comprises 17 residues. CDR3 loop: CASSQRTGASSGNTIYF. The CDR3 nucleotides read TGCGCCAGCAGCCAGCGAACAGGGGCTTCGTCTGGAAACACCATATATTTT.

This clone has only a few counts. The gene calls are TRBV30 and TRBJ2-7; 11 nucleotides agree with TRBD2. Trimming removed 5 bases from V and 3 bases from J; junction bases left unmatched: 6. The CDR3 loop spans 14 amino acids. The germline CDR1 and CDR2 sequences are GTSNPN and SVGIG (reference sequence). The CDR3 nucleotides read TGTGCCTGGGGTCGAACTAGCGGGGGCTACGAGCAGTACTTC. It yields the protein CAWGRTSGGYEQYF.

This clone has just a few counts. The V call is TRBV5-8, the J call TRBJ2-7, with 12 nucleotides matching TRBD2. The CDR3 loop spans 15 amino acids. The junction had 7 bases not matched to a gene; V was cut back by 0 bases and J by 9 bases. Germline loops: CDR1 SGHTS, CDR2 YDEGEE. CDR3 protein: CASSLEWGLAGSQYF. In DNA, the CDR3 is TGTGCCAGCAGCTTGGAATGGGGACTAGCGGGCTCGCAGTACTTC.

This clone was observed a few times. Relative to the germline gene, one junction end is altered; a read error may explain this. This chain links TRBV2 with TRBJ2-7, with 11 bases aligning to TRBD1. There are 14 residues in the CDR3. Germline values: CDR1 SNHLY, CDR2 FYNNEI. The CDR3 loop reads CASSGTGGSYEQHF. As DNA, the CDR3 is TGTGCCAGCAGCGGGACAGGGGGGTCGTACGAGCAGCACTTC.

This clone showed up just a few times. The V call is TRBV9, the J call TRBJ1-1; D remains ambiguous. This CDR3 contains 13 residues. Germline V gene lookup returns CDR1 SGDLS and CDR2 YYNGEE. V gave up 0 bases and J gave up 5 bases, with 8 bases separating them. As DNA, the CDR3 is TGTGCCAGCAGCGTAGGGGTACAGACTGAAGCTTTCTTT. Its protein product is CASSVGVQTEAFF.

Many counts were recorded for this clone. This chain uses TRBV6-6 with TRBJ1-2; D possibly corresponds to TRBD1 (6 bases). From germline, CDR1 is MNHNY and CDR2 SVGAGI (reference sequence). Trimming removed 2 bases at V and 4 bases at J, with 11 bases between. There are 14 residues in the CDR3. CDR3 amino acids: CASSYGGQIYGYTF. Here the CDR3 DNA reads TGTGCCAGCAGTTACGGGGGACAAATCTATGGCTACACCTTC.

This clone came up a few times. V is TRBV28 and J is TRBJ1-5, with D tentatively TRBD1 (5 bases). The V end was cut by 3 bases, the J end by 3 bases, with 9 bases between. This CDR3 is built from 14 residues. In germline, CDR1 is MDHEN, CDR2 SYDVKM. CDR3 in DNA: TGTGCCAGCAGTTTCGACAGTCTCAATCAGCCCCAGCATTTT. It encodes CASSFDSLNQPQHF.